The present T cell receptor beta chain was sequenced within a study of long-term antiretroviral therapy in people with HIV. Investigators performed immunoSEQ version v3.0 at survey level. Sequencing was performed with immunoSEQ multiplex PCR; in TCRdb, only in-frame clones are kept and a portion is missing. Among tens of thousands of clones listed, less than 90% were seen once. Findings and caveats of the study: Post-ART samples showed increased diversity that remained below transplant donor control levels.

Germline loops: CDR1 SGHTA, CDR2 FQGNSA. Trimming pared 4 bases from V and 5 bases from J, leaving 18 bases between. The CDR3 runs 16 residues. This clone showed up just once. Its antigen is as yet unknown. Material: unsorted PBMCs, obtained 2 years after starting antiretroviral therapy. This clonotype was sampled from a man aged 45-65 years with HIV. This chain joins TRBV7-2 and TRBJ1-5; no reliable D call. The CDR3 loop is CASSSQPGVMDQPQHF. DNA of the CDR3: TGTGCCAGCAGCTCTCAACCTGGGGTGATGGATCAGCCCCAGCATTTT.